The 14 T cell receptor beta chains below were found in one sample sequenced in a study of blood T cell repertoires in COVID-19. The repertoire was sequenced with immunoSEQ multiplex PCR; TCRdb's copy has only in-frame clones and lacks some. The repertoire holds about 45,000 clones, about 89% seen once, with more than 5% in the top ten. Sequencing used peripheral blood. Receptor source: a human donor in a cohort sampled during active COVID-19.

The rearrangement links TRBV6-1 to TRBJ1-4; D is ambiguous. V shed 1 base and J shed 5 bases, with 14 bases lying between them. CDR1 and CDR2 from the germline V gene are MNHNS and SASEGT. This CDR3 region has 16 residues. CDR3 protein: CASSEGAGVWNEKLFF. DNA for the CDR3: TGTGCCAGCAGTGAAGGCGCCGGGGTTTGGAATGAAAAACTGTTTTTT.

The chain recombines TRBV6-6 with TRBJ1-1, with 8 bases lining up with TRBD1. Germline assignment: CDR1 MNHNY and CDR2 SVGAGI (reference sequence). V lost 6 bases, J lost 8 bases, and 2 bases stayed unmatched. The CDR3 sequence is 11 residues long. DNA for the CDR3: TGTGCCAGCAGCCGGGACAGGGAAGCTTTCTTT. Translated: CASSRDREAFF.

V usage is TRBV18 and J usage is TRBJ2-1; possibly TRBD2 for D (6 bases). Trimming removed 3 bases from V and 4 bases from J, with 13 bases in between. This CDR3 is built from 15 residues. Germline assignment: CDR1 KGHSH and CDR2 LQKENI. CDR3 DNA sequence: TGTGCCAGCTCACCTAATGGCGGGGATTACAATGAGCAGTTCTTC. It translates to CASSPNGGDYNEQFF.

The chain employs TRBV7-2 and TRBJ2-3; 9 bases match TRBD1. This CDR3 has 17 amino acids. V trimming: 2 bases; J trimming: 1 base; junction bases outside the gene matches: 7. From germline, CDR1 is SGHTA and CDR2 FQGNSA. The CDR3 DNA reads as TGTGCCAGCAGCTTACCAGCGACAGGGGGAGGCACAGATACGCAGTATTTT. Encoded protein: CASSLPATGGGTDTQYF.

V and J are TRBV6-5 and TRBJ2-7; 14 bases fit TRBD2. The CDR3 has 15 amino acids. The germline gives CDR1 MNHEY, CDR2 SVGAGI. J lost 3 bases, V lost 8 bases, and 6 bases had no gene match. The CDR3, as DNA: TGTGCCAGCGCGTCGGGACTAGCGGGGGTCTACGAGCAGTACTTC. This codes for CASASGLAGVYEQYF.

The V and J genes are TRBV7-2 and TRBJ1-2; 8 bases line up with TRBD1. The CDR3 consists of 15 residues. V was clipped by 5 bases and J by 2 bases; unmatched bases: 7. Per the germline V gene, CDR1 is SGHTA and CDR2 is FQGNSA. The CDR3 region has the DNA TGTGCCAGCAGCGGAACCGGGACAGGAAACTATGGCTACACCTTC. Protein sequence: CASSGTGTGNYGYTF.

The chain carries TRBV5-4 and TRBJ2-7, with D perhaps TRBD2 (5 bases). The CDR3 runs 14 residues. Trimming took off 1 base at V and 9 bases at J, with 17 bases between the two ends. Per germline, CDR1 SGHNT and CDR2 YYREEE (reference sequence). The CDR3 DNA is TGTGCCAGCAGCTTGATGGGCCGTGCTGGAGGGCAGTACTTC. It encodes CASSLMGRAGGQYF.

This clone was observed a handful of times. The chain carries TRBV11-2 and TRBJ2-7; D is unresolved. V lost 1 base to trimming and J lost 7 bases, with 11 bases between them. The CDR3 contains 13 residues. Germline values: CDR1 SGHAT, CDR2 FQNNGV. CDR3 residues: CASSLGGVNEQYF. CDR3 DNA: TGTGCCAGCAGCTTAGGCGGAGTAAATGAGCAGTACTTC.

The chain has TRBV5-6 and TRBJ1-2; D perhaps matches TRBD1 (5 bases). Trimming pared 3 bases from V and 4 bases from J, leaving 19 bases between. From germline, CDR1 is SGHDT and CDR2 YYEEEE. CDR3 length: 16 amino acids. The CDR3 nucleotides are TGTGCCAGCAGCTCCTACTCCCTGGACACCCGCTATGGCTACACCTTC. Translated, it gives CASSSYSLDTRYGYTF.

This clone was observed once. The rearrangement uses TRBV19 and TRBJ1-1, with D perhaps TRBD1 (5 bases). V lost 5 bases to trimming and J lost 0 bases, with 7 bases between them. This CDR3 region has 13 residues. Germline values: CDR1 LNHDA, CDR2 SQIVND (reference sequence). This CDR3 is CASSSGVNTEAFF. In DNA, the CDR3 is TGTGCCAGTAGTTCGGGGGTGAACACTGAAGCTTTCTTT.

The chain links TRBV13 to TRBJ1-2; no firm D call. The CDR3 is made up of 13 amino acids. Germline loops: CDR1 PRHDT, CDR2 FYEKMQ (reference sequence). V shed 10 bases and J shed 8 bases, with 20 bases lying between them. CDR3 sequence (DNA): TGTGCCACCCAGGCGGCACGGGAGAGCGGCTACACCTTC. The encoded protein is CATQAARESGYTF. The variable domain in full, with the rest retrieved from reference TRBV13 and TRBJ1-2, is AAGVIQSPRHLIKEKRETATLKCYPIPRHDTVYWYQQGPGQDPQFLISFYEKMQSDKGSIPDRFSAQQFSDYHSELNMSSLELGDSALYFCATQAARESGYTFGSGTRLTVV.

This clone has only one observation. The rearrangement links TRBV5-5 to TRBJ2-7; the match to TRBD1 covers 9 bases. V was clipped by 0 bases and J by 9 bases; unmatched bases: 4. The CDR3 is 13 amino acids. In germline, CDR1 is SGHKS, CDR2 YYEKEE (reference sequence). DNA of the CDR3: TGTGCCAGCAGCTTGGTGGGACAGGGTGCGCAGTACTTC. Encoded protein: CASSLVGQGAQYF.

V and J are TRBV3-1 (or the pseudogene TRBV3-2) and TRBJ2-7, with D perhaps matching TRBD1 (5 bases). The CDR3 covers 14 residues. Trimming shortened V by 1 base and J by 6 bases, and 13 bases separated the two germline ends. Germline loops: CDR1 LGHDT, CDR2 YNNKEL (reference sequence). CDR3 residues: CASSQGTLLREQYF. CDR3 nucleotide sequence: TGTGCCAGCAGCCAAGGGACACTATTACGCGAGCAGTACTTC.

The chain is built from TRBV12-2 and TRBJ2-5; the table's D call TRBD2 went unverified against the DNA. TRBV12-2 is a listed pseudogene. The CDR3 is 15 amino acids. The chain's CDR3 is CASPQWASPVLGQYF. In DNA form, the CDR3 reads TGTGCAAGTCCCCAGTGGGCTAGCCCTGTGTTGGGCCAGTACTTC.